Each of the 13 T cell receptor beta chains below was sequenced from the same sample in a study of OX40 agonist ivuxolimab in advanced cancers. Clones were read by immunoSEQ multiplex PCR, and TCRdb kept only the in-frame ones, dropping some. The sample carries 36,000 or so clones, roughly 77% recorded once. Sequenced material: CD4+ or CD8+ T cells sorted from blood, taken in a trial of the OX40 agonist ivuxolimab. These TCRs come from an adult with an advanced solid tumor such as melanoma, head and neck, liver or kidney cancer.

The chain links TRBV19 to TRBJ2-3; possible D gene TRBD1, 6 bases. This CDR3 spans 16 amino acids. With 6 bases removed from V and 4 bases from J, the gap between germline ends came to 20 bases. Germline CDR1 reads LNHDA; CDR2 reads SQIVND (reference sequence). CDR3 in amino acids: CASSHTLGAGADTQYF. CDR3 DNA: TGTGCCAGTAGCCATACCTTGGGGGCAGGCGCAGATACGCAGTATTTT.

The genes are TRBV5-1 and TRBJ2-2, with D perhaps TRBD1 or TRBD2 (6 bases each). The germline CDR1 and CDR2 sequences are SGHRS and YFSETQ. V gave up 3 bases and J gave up 4 bases, with 16 bases separating them. The CDR3 loop spans 16 amino acids. The CDR3 loop reads CASSWGAGSLTGELFF. CDR3 DNA: TGCGCCAGCAGCTGGGGGGCGGGGAGCCTCACCGGGGAGCTGTTTTTT.

Only a few counts were recorded for this clone. The chain joins TRBV28 to TRBJ1-5; D not certain. Trimming took off 2 bases at V and 2 bases at J, with 10 bases between the two ends. This CDR3 spans 15 amino acids. Germline CDR1 is MDHEN and CDR2 is SYDVKM. Here the CDR3 DNA reads TGTGCCAGCAGTTTAATTTCCGGTGGCAATCAGCCCCAGCATTTT. This encodes CASSLISGGNQPQHF.

The V call is TRBV4-1, the J call TRBJ2-3; 10 positions match TRBD2. This CDR3 spans 17 amino acids. J lost 4 bases, V lost 0 bases, and 7 bases had no gene match. CDR1 MGHRA and CDR2 YSYEKL come from the germline V gene. The CDR3 loop is CASSQDGASGSSDTQYF. The CDR3 DNA reads as TGCGCCAGCAGCCAAGATGGCGCTAGCGGGAGTTCAGATACGCAGTATTTT.

This sequence joins TRBV6-1 and TRBJ1-3; perhaps TRBD1 as D (6 bases). Germline V gene data show CDR1 as MNHNS and CDR2 as SASEGT. The CDR3 runs 13 residues. The CDR3 DNA sequence: TGTGGATCGGGCCAGGGGCCGGGAAACACCATATATTTT. It codes for CGSGQGPGNTIYF.

This chain joins TRBV19 and TRBJ2-7; D remains unclear. Germline CDR1 and CDR2: LNHDA and SQIVND (reference sequence). CDR3 length: 13 residues. The V end lost 3 bases, the J end lost 1 base, and 7 bases lay between the germline ends. The CDR3 bases are TGTGCCAGTAGTATTGGGCCGTCCTACGAGCAGTACTTC. Translated: CASSIGPSYEQYF.

The chain recombines TRBV7-2 with TRBJ2-3; TRBD2 is a possible D gene (6 bases). The CDR3 contains 14 residues. The V gene's germline CDR1 is SGHTA and CDR2 FQGNSA. Trimming cost V 5 bases and J 7 bases, with 16 bases left between them. In nucleotides, the CDR3 is TGTGCCAGCAGCCAATATGGGCGGGGAAATACGCAGTATTTT. Translated, it gives CASSQYGRGNTQYF.

There are a few counts of this clone. The chain links TRBV18 to TRBJ2-3; 11 nucleotides align to TRBD2. This CDR3 comprises 16 residues. CDR1 and CDR2 from the germline V gene are KGHSH and LQKENI. With V trimmed by 5 bases and J by 2 bases, 6 bases remained unmatched. CDR3 sequence reads: CASSKLAGVDTDTQYF. The CDR3 bases are TGTGCCAGCTCAAAACTAGCGGGGGTCGACACAGATACGCAGTATTTT. Supplemented by reference TRBV18 and TRBJ2-3, the full variable domain reads NAGVMQNPRHLVRRRGQEARLRCSPMKGHSHVYWYRQLPEEGLKFMVYLQKENIIDESGMPKERFSAEFPKEGPSILRIQQVVRGDSAAYFCASSKLAGVDTDTQYFGPGTRLTVL.

The chain is built from TRBV14 and TRBJ2-3; 11 bases are shared with TRBD2. In germline, CDR1 is SGHDN, CDR2 FVKESK. The CDR3 sequence is 17 residues long. The V segment lost 0 bases and the J segment 4 bases; nucleotides outside the gene matches: 6. CDR3 DNA: TGTGCCAGCAGCCAAGAGTTACTAGCGGGGGTCTCAGATACGCAGTATTTT. This codes for CASSQELLAGVSDTQYF. Complete variable domain (other parts from reference TRBV14 and TRBJ2-3): EAGVTQFPSHSVIEKGQTVTLRCDPISGHDNLYWYRRVMGKEIKFLLHFVKESKQDESGMPNNRFLAERTGGTYSTLKVQPAELEDSGVYFCASSQELLAGVSDTQYFGPGTRLTVL.

This chain links TRBV12-2 with TRBJ2-7; the table gives TRBD1 as D, unverified against the DNA. TRBV12-2 counts as a pseudogene. This CDR3 contains 18 residues. This CDR3 is CASRLVHPGGQLTYEQYF. CDR3 sequence (DNA): TGTGCAAGTCGCTTAGTCCATCCCGGTGGGCAGCTTACTTACGAGCAGTACTTC.

This clone was seen just once. The J gene is TRBJ2-1, the V gene TRBV5-6, with TRBD1 identical over 8 bases. V was clipped by 5 bases and J by 10 bases; unmatched bases: 5. The germline CDR1 and CDR2 sequences are SGHDT and YYEEEE. The CDR3 spans 12 residues. The CDR3 sequence: CASSRTGYEQFF. For the CDR3, the DNA is TGTGCCAGCAGTCGGACAGGGTACGAGCAGTTCTTC.

V gene TRBV30 combines with J gene TRBJ1-5; D is ambiguous. Trimming cost V 1 base and J 3 bases, with 10 bases left between them. The germline V gene encodes CDR1 GTSNPN and CDR2 SVGIG (reference sequence). The CDR3 contains 14 residues. The CDR3 spells CAWSEGILNQPQHF. CDR3 DNA sequence: TGTGCCTGGAGTGAAGGAATCCTCAATCAGCCCCAGCATTTT.

The chain employs TRBV7-6 and TRBJ1-4; D gene uncertain. CDR3 size: 10 residues. V dropped 5 bases and J dropped 9 bases, with 4 bases sitting between them. The V gene's germline CDR1 is SGHVS and CDR2 FNYEAQ. The CDR3 DNA reads TGTGCCAGCAGCCAAAAAAAACTGTTTTTT. It is translated as CASSQKKLFF.